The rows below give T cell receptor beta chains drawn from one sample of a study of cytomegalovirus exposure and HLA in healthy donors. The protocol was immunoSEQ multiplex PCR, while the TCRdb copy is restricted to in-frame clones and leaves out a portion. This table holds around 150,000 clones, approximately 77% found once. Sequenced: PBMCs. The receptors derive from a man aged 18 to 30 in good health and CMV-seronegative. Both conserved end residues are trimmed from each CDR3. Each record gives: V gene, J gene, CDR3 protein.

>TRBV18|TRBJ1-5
ASSLDRTYQPQH
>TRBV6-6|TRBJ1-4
ASSSQGAGGNEKLF
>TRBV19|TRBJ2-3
ASSMSSGSTDTQY
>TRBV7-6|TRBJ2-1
ASSLVALHNEQF
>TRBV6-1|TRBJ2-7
ASRDTSSSYEQY
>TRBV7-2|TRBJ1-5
ASSPVTHQPQH
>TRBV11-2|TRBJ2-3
ASSPTASGLSDTQY
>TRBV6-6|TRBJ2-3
ASSTFGTSTDTQY
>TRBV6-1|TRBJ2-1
ASSAIRGNEQF
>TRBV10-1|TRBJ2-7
ASSEYAGGPEQY
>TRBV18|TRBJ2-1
ASSPDYNEQF
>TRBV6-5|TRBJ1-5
ASRAGDYNQPQH
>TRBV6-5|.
ASGLAGGSSYEQY
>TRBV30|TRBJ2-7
AWSVRGPGLSGGVYEQY
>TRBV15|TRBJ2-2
ATSSPSGTGNTGELF
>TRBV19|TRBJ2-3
ASNAWQGARDTQY
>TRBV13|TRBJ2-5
ASSRTSGSGETQY